What follows describes a single TCR beta chain. The CDR3 consists of 14 residues. The J segment lost 5 bases and the V segment lost 0 bases, leaving 3 bases of the junction unmatched. Germline loops: CDR1 SGHDN, CDR2 FVKESK. The sample is drawn from a study of blood T cell repertoires in COVID-19. About the study: PBMCs, B-cell-depleted T cells, or T cells provided the cDNA or gDNA that made up the material.

Clones were read by immunoSEQ multiplex PCR, and TCRdb kept only the in-frame ones, dropping some. Among approximately 20,000 clones listed, almost 90% were seen once. The sequence came from a human donor in a cohort sampled during active COVID-19. The specimen was peripheral blood. The chain combines TRBV14 with TRBJ2-5; TRBD2 agrees at 7 bases. This CDR3 reads CASSQDSGFETQYF. In DNA, the CDR3 is TGTGCCAGCAGCCAAGATAGCGGGTTCGAGACCCAGTACTTC. Complete variable domain (other parts from reference TRBV14 and TRBJ2-5): EAGVTQFPSHSVIEKGQTVTLRCDPISGHDNLYWYRRVMGKEIKFLLHFVKESKQDESGMPNNRFLAERTGGTYSTLKVQPAELEDSGVYFCASSQDSGFETQYFGPGTRLLVL.